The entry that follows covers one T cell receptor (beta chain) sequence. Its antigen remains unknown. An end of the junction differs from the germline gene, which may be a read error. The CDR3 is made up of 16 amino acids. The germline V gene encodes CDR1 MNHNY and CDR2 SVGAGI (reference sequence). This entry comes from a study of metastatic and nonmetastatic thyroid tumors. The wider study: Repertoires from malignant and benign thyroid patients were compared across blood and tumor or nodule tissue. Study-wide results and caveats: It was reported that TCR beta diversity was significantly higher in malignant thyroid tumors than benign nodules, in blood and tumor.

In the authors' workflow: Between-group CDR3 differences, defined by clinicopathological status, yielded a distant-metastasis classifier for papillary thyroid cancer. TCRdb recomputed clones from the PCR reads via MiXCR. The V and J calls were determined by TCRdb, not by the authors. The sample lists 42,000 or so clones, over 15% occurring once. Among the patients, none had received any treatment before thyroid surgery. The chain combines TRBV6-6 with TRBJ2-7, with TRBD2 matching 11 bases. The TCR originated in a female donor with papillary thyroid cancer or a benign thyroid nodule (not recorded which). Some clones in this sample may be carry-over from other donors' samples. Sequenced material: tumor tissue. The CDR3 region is CAGSYYQGLAAYEQYF. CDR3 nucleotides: TGTGCCGGCAGTTACTACCAGGGACTAGCGGCCTACGAGCAGTACTTC.